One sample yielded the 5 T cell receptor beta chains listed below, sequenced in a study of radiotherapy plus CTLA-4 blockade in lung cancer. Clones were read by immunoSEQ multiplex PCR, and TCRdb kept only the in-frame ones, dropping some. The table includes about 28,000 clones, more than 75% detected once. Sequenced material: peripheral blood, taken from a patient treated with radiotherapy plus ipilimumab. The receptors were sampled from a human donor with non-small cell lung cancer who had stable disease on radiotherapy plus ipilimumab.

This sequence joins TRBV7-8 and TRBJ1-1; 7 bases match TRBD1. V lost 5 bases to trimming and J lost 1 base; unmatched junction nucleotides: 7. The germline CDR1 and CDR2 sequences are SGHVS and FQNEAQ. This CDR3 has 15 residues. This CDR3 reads CASSPMGQTNTEAFF. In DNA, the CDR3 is TGTGCCAGCAGCCCTATGGGACAGACGAACACTGAAGCTTTCTTT.

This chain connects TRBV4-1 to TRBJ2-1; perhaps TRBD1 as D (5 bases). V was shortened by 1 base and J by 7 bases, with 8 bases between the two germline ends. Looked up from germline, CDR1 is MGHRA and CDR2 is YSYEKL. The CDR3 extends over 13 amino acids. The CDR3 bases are TGCGCCAGCAGCCAAGTAGGGGAAAATGAGCAGTTCTTC. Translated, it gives CASSQVGENEQFF.

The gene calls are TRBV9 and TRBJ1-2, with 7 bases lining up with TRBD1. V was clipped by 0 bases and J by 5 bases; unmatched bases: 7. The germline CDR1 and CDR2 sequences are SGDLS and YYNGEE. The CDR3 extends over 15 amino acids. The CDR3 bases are TGTGCCAGCAGCGTAGGAGGGGGCTCGGGGTATGGCTACACCTTC. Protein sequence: CASSVGGGSGYGYTF.

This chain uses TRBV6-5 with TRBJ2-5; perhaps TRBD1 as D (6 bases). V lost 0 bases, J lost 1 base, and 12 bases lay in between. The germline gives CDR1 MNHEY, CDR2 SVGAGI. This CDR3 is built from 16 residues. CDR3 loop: CASSYSQGPAQETQYF. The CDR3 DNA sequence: TGTGCCAGCAGTTACTCCCAGGGGCCCGCCCAAGAGACCCAGTACTTC.

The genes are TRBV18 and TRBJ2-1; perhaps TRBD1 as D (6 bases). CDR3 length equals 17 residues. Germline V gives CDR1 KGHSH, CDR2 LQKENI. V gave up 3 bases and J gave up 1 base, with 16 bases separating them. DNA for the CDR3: TGTGCCAGCTCACCTCCGAATACAGGGATATCCTACAATGAGCAGTTCTTC. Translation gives CASSPPNTGISYNEQFF.